The 22 T cell receptor beta chains below all came from one sample that was sequenced in a study of blood T cell repertoires in COVID-19. Assay: immunoSEQ multiplex PCR; the TCRdb copy retains only in-frame clones and omits some. Counted here are 25,000 to 35,000 clones, roughly 90% occurring once; the ten biggest clones make up more than 9.5%. Sequenced: peripheral blood. The receptors here all came from a human donor in a cohort sampled during active COVID-19.

The chain combines TRBV7-3 with TRBJ2-1; 10 bases fit TRBD2. The ends lost 5 bases at V and 5 bases at J; junction bases unmatched: 9. CDR1 is SGHTA and CDR2 is FQGTGA in the germline V gene. This CDR3 has 16 amino acids. The CDR3 loop is CASSLASGRNHNEQFF. CDR3 DNA: TGTGCCAGCAGCCTCGCTAGCGGGAGAAACCACAATGAGCAGTTCTTC.

The CDR3 DNA is TGTGCCAGTAGAGTAAGGGGCGGGACAGGGACGAAAGCTTTCTTT. Its translation is CASRVRGGTGTKAFF. The rearrangement links TRBV19 to TRBJ1-1, with 9 bases identical to TRBD1. This CDR3 is 15 amino acids long. The V and J ends lost 6 bases and 9 bases, in that order; junction bases with no gene match: 14. Germline V lookup: CDR1 LNHDA, CDR2 SQIVND (reference sequence).

CDR3 nucleotides: TGTGCCAGCAGCTTATACAGGTCTGCTGGAAACACCATATATTTT. The encoded protein is CASSLYRSAGNTIYF. The chain couples TRBV7-8 to TRBJ1-3, with D perhaps matching TRBD1 (5 bases). This CDR3 spans 15 amino acids. Germline CDR1 is SGHVS and CDR2 is FQNEAQ. V was cut by 2 bases and J by 2 bases, with 10 bases left in between.

The gene calls are TRBV7-9 and TRBJ2-7; D is undetermined. The V end lost 4 bases, the J end lost 5 bases, and 18 bases lay between the germline ends. CDR1 SEHNR and CDR2 FQNEAQ come from the germline V gene (reference sequence). The CDR3 totals 15 residues. Here the CDR3 reads CASSSLLRPADEQYF. As DNA, the CDR3 is TGTGCCAGCAGCTCCTTACTCCGGCCGGCGGACGAGCAGTACTTC.

This rearrangement joins TRBV3-1 (or the pseudogene TRBV3-2) to TRBJ1-5; TRBD1 agrees at 7 bases. Germline assignment: CDR1 LGHDT and CDR2 YNNKEL (reference sequence). With 2 bases clipped from V and 0 bases from J, the junction kept 7 bases outside the gene matches. There are 17 residues in the CDR3. CDR3 nucleotides: TGTGCCAGCAGCCAATTATCTCGACAGGGTAGCAATCAGCCCCAGCATTTT. It yields the protein CASSQLSRQGSNQPQHF.

This clone came up once. V usage is TRBV18 and J usage is TRBJ1-2; perhaps TRBD1 as D (5 bases). V was cut by 2 bases and J by 4 bases, with 11 bases left in between. Germline values: CDR1 KGHSH, CDR2 LQKENI. The CDR3 runs to 14 residues. The CDR3 spells CASSPGAGGYGYTF. DNA of the CDR3: TGTGCCAGCTCACCAGGGGCCGGCGGCTATGGCTACACCTTC.

The rearrangement uses TRBV28 and TRBJ1-2; 7 bases fit TRBD1. V lost 6 bases, J lost 6 bases, and 13 bases stayed unmatched. Germline V CDR1 and CDR2: MDHEN, SYDVKM. The CDR3 extends over 15 amino acids. CDR3 coding DNA: TGTGCCAGCAGCCCCCCGACAGGGTTTACGGATGGCTACACCTTC. Its translation: CASSPPTGFTDGYTF.

The chain carries TRBV5-1 and TRBJ2-5, with 7 bases matching TRBD2. CDR3 length: 17 amino acids. V shed 4 bases and J 4 bases; nucleotides not matched to a gene: 16. CDR1 and CDR2 from the germline V gene are SGHRS and YFSETQ. In DNA, the CDR3 is TGCGCCAGCAGCCCTGGAATAGGCGGGAGAGTCTCAGAGACCCAGTACTTC. Translated, it gives CASSPGIGGRVSETQYF.

The chain has TRBV19 and TRBJ1-5; 7 bases map to TRBD1. The germline V gene has CDR1 LNHDA and CDR2 SQIVND (reference sequence). V lost 5 bases to trimming and J lost 4 bases; unmatched junction nucleotides: 5. CDR3 size: 14 residues. This CDR3 is CASSGGTVNQPQHF. In DNA, the CDR3 is TGTGCCAGTAGTGGGGGGACAGTGAATCAGCCCCAGCATTTT.

This clone was recorded once. The CDR3 sequence is CAWNGRAEQFF. CDR3 DNA: TGTGCCTGGAATGGGAGAGCTGAGCAGTTCTTC. This chain uses TRBV30 with TRBJ2-1; D possibly corresponds to TRBD2 (5 bases). The CDR3 runs 11 residues. Trimming took 4 bases from V and 9 from J, leaving 10 bases between them. Germline loops: CDR1 GTSNPN, CDR2 SVGIG (reference sequence).

This clone was seen just once. The chain combines TRBV6-4 with TRBJ2-3; D is perhaps TRBD1 (5 bases). From germline, CDR1 is MRHNA and CDR2 SNTAGT. The CDR3 length is 13 residues. V was trimmed by 4 bases and J by 0 bases, leaving 5 bases between them. This CDR3 is CASSGQSTDTQYF. In DNA, the CDR3 is TGTGCCAGCAGTGGACAGAGCACAGATACGCAGTATTTT.

CDR3 sequence reads: CASSQVQGRGSYNEQFF. In DNA form, the CDR3 reads TGCGCCAGCAGCCAGGTACAGGGGAGAGGCTCCTACAATGAGCAGTTCTTC. The chain uses TRBV4-1 and TRBJ2-1, with TRBD1 matching 7 bases. J gave up 0 bases and V 3 bases, and 8 bases lay outside the gene matches. Germline V CDR1 and CDR2: MGHRA, YSYEKL. The CDR3 length is 17 residues.

As concerns this clone: The same CDR3 also results from other DNA sequences found in this sample. V usage is TRBV28 and J usage is TRBJ2-3, with 10 bases identical to TRBD2. Germline CDR1 reads MDHEN; CDR2 reads SYDVKM. Trimming at V came to 6 bases and at J to 4 bases, leaving 7 bases not matched to a gene. The CDR3 has 15 residues. CDR3: CASRLAGGLPDTQYF. The CDR3 DNA is TGTGCCAGCAGGTTAGCGGGAGGCCTGCCAGATACGCAGTATTTT.

This chain joins TRBV19 and TRBJ1-1, with a weak D call TRBD1 (5 bases). This CDR3 comprises 12 residues. From germline, CDR1 is LNHDA and CDR2 SQIVND (reference sequence). Between the trimmed V and J ends, which lost 9 bases and 11 bases, there was a span of 19 bases. CDR3 sequence: CASTRWGSGAFF. The CDR3 region has the DNA TGTGCCAGCACCCGGTGGGGCAGTGGGGCTTTCTTT.

This chain uses TRBV24-1 with TRBJ2-7; D may be TRBD1 (6 bases). Germline V lookup: CDR1 KGHDR, CDR2 SFDVKD. The germline V and J ends were trimmed by 5 bases and 0 bases, with 16 bases remaining between them. The CDR3 covers 16 residues. The CDR3: CATSVRAHRVSYEQYF. The CDR3 nucleotides are TGTGCCACCAGTGTCCGCGCCCACAGGGTCTCCTACGAGCAGTACTTC.

The chain has TRBV6-6 and TRBJ2-1; the D gene is possibly TRBD1 (6 bases). Trimming shortened V by 4 bases and J by 9 bases, and 22 bases separated the two germline ends. Per germline, CDR1 MNHNY and CDR2 SVGAGI (reference sequence). This CDR3 is 16 amino acids long. The chain's CDR3 is CASSSRWGRGRGEQFF. CDR3 DNA: TGTGCCAGCAGTTCCCGTTGGGGCAGGGGACGGGGTGAGCAGTTCTTC.

This chain uses TRBV28 with TRBJ1-1; 7 bases are a match to TRBD1. The length of the CDR3 is 14 residues. Trimming removed 7 bases from V and 3 bases from J; junction bases left unmatched: 8. Germline CDR1 MDHEN, CDR2 SYDVKM. The CDR3 protein is CASTRPDRDTEAFF. The DNA of the CDR3 is TGTGCCAGCACCCGGCCCGACAGGGACACTGAAGCTTTCTTT.

V gene TRBV19 combines with J gene TRBJ1-2; 7 bases are a match to TRBD1. V lost 0 bases, J lost 4 bases, and 11 bases stayed unmatched. The CDR3 loop spans 17 amino acids. The V gene's germline CDR1 is LNHDA and CDR2 SQIVND (reference sequence). The DNA for the CDR3 is TGTGCCAGTAGTATAGATAGGCCCCAGGGGGTACGCTATGGCTACACCTTC. Its protein product is CASSIDRPQGVRYGYTF.

This clone was seen only once. V is TRBV28 and J is TRBJ2-7; TRBD1 aligns across 12 bases. The length of the CDR3 is 15 residues. The J segment lost 6 bases and the V segment lost 5 bases, leaving 8 bases of the junction unmatched. Looked up from germline, CDR1 is MDHEN and CDR2 is SYDVKM. CDR3 amino acids: CASSHRDRGRSEQYF. The CDR3 bases are TGTGCCAGCAGTCACAGGGACAGGGGGCGGTCCGAGCAGTACTTC.

The rearrangement uses TRBV7-2 and TRBJ2-6; 7 nucleotides align to TRBD1. J gave up 2 bases and V 5 bases, and 12 bases lay outside the gene matches. This CDR3 is built from 18 residues. In germline, CDR1 is SGHTA, CDR2 FQGNSA. CDR3 bases: TGTGCCAGCAGCACCCGGACAGGCTATACGACTGGGGCCAACGTCCTGACTTTC. Protein product: CASSTRTGYTTGANVLTF.

This clone was recorded only once. The V and J genes are TRBV19 and TRBJ1-1, with D hard to call. Per the germline V gene, CDR1 is LNHDA and CDR2 is SQIVND (reference sequence). The CDR3 is 14 residues long. The ends were cut back, 3 bases at V and 2 bases at J, with 10 bases in the middle. Here the CDR3 reads CASSIGGGNTEAFF. The CDR3 nucleotides are TGTGCCAGTAGTATCGGCGGCGGTAACACTGAAGCTTTCTTT.

The chain employs TRBV9 and TRBJ1-2; 11 nucleotides agree with TRBD1. Per the germline V gene, CDR1 is SGDLS and CDR2 is YYNGEE. The CDR3 has 14 residues. The V and J ends lost 3 bases and 7 bases, in that order; junction bases with no gene match: 5. The chain's CDR3 is CASSGTGGAGGYTF. CDR3 coding DNA: TGTGCCAGCAGCGGGACAGGGGGCGCCGGTGGCTACACCTTC.